Presented here are 12 T cell receptor beta chains from one specimen sequenced in a study of identifying expanded T cells in peripheral blood (dated by TCRdb to the late 2010s). To prepare the library, the immunoSEQ multiplex PCR assay was applied. TCRdb limited this immuneACCESS table to in-frame rearrangements with V and J called. A share of clones is missing; checked studies link under half to unresolved V genes, and the rest is unexplained. The table for this sample lists roughly 86,000 clones; about 85% of them were counted only once. Roughly 4% of the sample is taken by the ten largest. The sample was blood. All receptors come from a person aged 18-69 years in good health.

This rearrangement joins TRBV19 to TRBJ2-6; D might be TRBD1 or TRBD2, each matching 5 bases. The CDR3 spans 19 residues. In germline, CDR1 is LNHDA, CDR2 SQIVND (reference sequence). V was clipped by 6 bases and J by 6 bases, with 27 bases between them. CDR3 sequence reads: CASSTLLGDGKEEANVLTF. CDR3 DNA sequence: TGTGCCAGTAGCACGCTCCTAGGGGACGGGAAAGAGGAGGCCAACGTCCTGACTTTC.

V usage is TRBV27 and J usage is TRBJ2-7, with 7 nucleotides matching TRBD1. The J segment lost 1 base and the V segment lost 5 bases, leaving 8 bases of the junction unmatched. The CDR3 consists of 15 residues. CDR1 and CDR2 from the germline V gene are MNHEY and SMNVEV (reference sequence). The CDR3 region is CASSPYDRVSYEQYF. The CDR3 coding sequence is TGTGCCAGCAGTCCCTACGACAGGGTTTCCTACGAGCAGTACTTC.

The V call is TRBV5-1, the J call TRBJ1-6; the D is unclear. Per germline, CDR1 SGHRS and CDR2 YFSETQ. There are 15 residues in the CDR3. V was clipped by 0 bases and J by 8 bases, with 12 bases between them. This CDR3 is CASSLAPGRDSPLHF. As DNA, the CDR3 is TGCGCCAGCAGCTTGGCCCCCGGAAGAGATTCACCCCTCCACTTT.

V is TRBV29-1 and J is TRBJ1-3; D gene uncertain. Germline V gene data show CDR1 as SQVTM and CDR2 as ANQGSEA. V gave up 5 bases and J gave up 3 bases, with 11 bases separating them. This CDR3 spans 13 amino acids. The CDR3 region is CSVRGVSGNTIYF. CDR3 DNA: TGCAGCGTTCGGGGAGTAAGTGGAAACACCATATATTTT.

The rearrangement joins TRBV5-4 to TRBJ2-7; no definite D call. V was clipped by 1 base and J by 6 bases, with 11 bases between them. The CDR3 consists of 13 residues. Germline CDR1 is SGHNT and CDR2 is YYREEE (reference sequence). The CDR3 spells CASSLSGMGEQYF. Written as DNA, the CDR3 is TGTGCCAGCAGCTTGTCCGGTATGGGCGAGCAGTACTTC.

The DNA of the CDR3 is TGTGCCAGCAGCCCTCGGACAGCTACGGAGACCCAGTACTTC. It yields the protein CASSPRTATETQYF. This chain links TRBV9 with TRBJ2-5; weak D call: TRBD1 (6 bases). V was pared by 4 bases and J by 5 bases, with 15 bases between. CDR3 length: 14 amino acids. Germline V gene sequence: CDR1 SGDLS, CDR2 YYNGEE. Full variable domain (remainder filled in from reference TRBV9 and TRBJ2-5): DSGVTQTPKHLITATGQRVTLRCSPRSGDLSVYWYQQSLDQGLQFLIQYYNGEERAKGNILERFSAQQFPDLHSELNLSSLELGDSALYFCASSPRTATETQYFGPGTRLLVL.

The chain links TRBV2 to TRBJ1-2; TRBD1 is a possible D gene (5 bases). Germline V gene data show CDR1 as SNHLY and CDR2 as FYNNEI. Trimming pared 2 bases from V and 8 bases from J, leaving 6 bases between. CDR3 length: 11 amino acids. The CDR3 protein is CASSEHRGYTF. CDR3 DNA sequence: TGTGCCAGCAGTGAACACAGGGGCTACACCTTC. The full variable domain, its missing parts supplied by reference TRBV2 and TRBJ1-2, is EPEVTQTPSHQVTQMGQEVILRCVPISNHLYFYWYRQILGQKVEFLVSFYNNEISEKSEIFDDQFSVERPDGSNFTLKIRSTKLEDSAMYFCASSEHRGYTFGSGTRLTVV.

This sequence joins TRBV5-6 and TRBJ2-7; 9 bases agree with TRBD1. The CDR3 contains 15 residues. Germline V gene lookup returns CDR1 SGHDT and CDR2 YYEEEE. The V gene end was trimmed by 1 base and the J gene end by 7 bases; junction bases not matched to a gene: 9. The CDR3 here is CASSLMGQGAKEQYF. The CDR3 DNA sequence: TGTGCCAGCAGCTTGATGGGACAGGGAGCGAAAGAGCAGTACTTC. The entire variable domain, with the rest obtained from reference TRBV5-6 and TRBJ2-7, is as follows: DAGVTQSPTHLIKTRGQQVTLRCSPKSGHDTVSWYQQALGQGPQFIFQYYEEEERQRGNFPDRFSGHQFPNYSSELNVNALLLGDSALYLCASSLMGQGAKEQYFGPGTRLTVT.

J is TRBJ2-5 and V is TRBV7-3; 8 positions agree with TRBD2. CDR3 size: 15 residues. V trimming: 6 bases; J trimming: 2 bases; junction bases outside the gene matches: 8. Germline V lookup: CDR1 SGHTA, CDR2 FQGTGA. CDR3 nucleotide sequence: TGTGCCAGCAGTTTGTTCCCGGGGGGGCAAGAGACCCAGTACTTC. Its translation: CASSLFPGGQETQYF. The full variable domain, with the rest looked up from reference TRBV7-3 and TRBJ2-5, is GAGVSQTPSNKVTEKGKYVELRCDPISGHTALYWYRQSLGQGPEFLIYFQGTGAADDSGLPNDRFFAVRPEGSVSTLKIQRTERGDSAVYLCASSLFPGGQETQYFGPGTRLLVL.

The chain carries TRBV29-1 and TRBJ2-2; D is undetermined. The ends were cut back, 5 bases at V and 4 bases at J, with 14 bases in the middle. The CDR3 sequence is 14 residues long. CDR1 and CDR2 from the germline V gene are SQVTM and ANQGSEA. CDR3 loop: CSVQGWGVTGELFF. The CDR3 nucleotides are TGCAGCGTTCAAGGTTGGGGTGTCACCGGGGAGCTGTTTTTT.

The chain carries TRBV9 and TRBJ1-5; 9 bases match TRBD1. The CDR3 covers 15 residues. Trimming cost V 4 bases and J 3 bases; bases outside gene matches: 5. CDR1 and CDR2 from the germline V gene are SGDLS and YYNGEE. The CDR3 loop reads CASSSGQGPNQPQHF. CDR3 coding DNA: TGTGCCAGCAGCTCGGGACAGGGCCCCAATCAGCCCCAGCATTTT.

V is TRBV29-1 and J is TRBJ2-1; 7 positions agree with TRBD2. Per the germline V gene, CDR1 is SQVTM and CDR2 is ANQGSEA. Unmatched junction bases numbered 12, after V lost 0 bases and J lost 7 bases. The CDR3 has 16 residues. Here the CDR3 DNA reads TGCAGCGTTGAAGATCGGGGGAGGGTGACTGGGAATGAGCAGTTCTTC. This gives the protein CSVEDRGRVTGNEQFF.